Here is one T cell receptor (beta chain) with its context. This clone was counted ten times or more. The specificity of this receptor is unknown. No base quality values were provided; no much bigger clone lies one nucleotide off. No patient had received any treatment before thyroid surgery. Using T-cell receptor beta sequencing, the researchers looked back retrospectively at clinical samples from patients, gathered between about 2012 and 2019. The data belong to a study of metastatic and nonmetastatic thyroid tumors (dated by TCRdb to 2018 to 2021). For context, the study as a whole: For patients with malignant and with benign thyroid disease, the researchers compared repertoires between peripheral blood samples and tumor or nodule tissue samples. Summary of the overall study and its limitations: In both blood and tumor samples, TCR beta diversity was reported to be significantly higher in malignant tumors than in benign nodules.

Preparation of the library involved PCR. Sequencing relied on an Illumina HiSeq 4000. The TCR beta-chain CDR3 region of each patient was profiled by high-throughput sequencing. As for the original processing: Drawing on CDR3 differences between clinicopathological groups, the researchers built a classifier meant to tell apart patients with distant-metastatic papillary thyroid cancer. To measure repertoire diversity the researchers used the Shannon index, while the Morisita-Horn index served to gauge how similar the tumor and blood repertoires were. TCRdb reprocessed the public reads (quality trimming at Q25 with fastp, clone calling with MiXCR) and kept in-frame beta chains. The authors' filters were not applied to this entry. A total of 65,000 or so clones appear in this sample, 4% to 4.5% of them only once. 20% to 25% of the sample rests with the top ten. The germline ends are 13 bases apart after V is trimmed by 1 base and J by 7 bases. As encoded in the germline V gene (reference sequence), CDR1 is LNHDA while CDR2 is SQIVND. From the cysteine through the phenylalanine, the CDR3 covers 14 amino acids. The kept DNA is CDR3 alone, 42 bases in frame from the first base.

This clonotype was obtained from a female donor with papillary thyroid cancer or a benign thyroid nodule (not recorded which). Some clones in this sample may be carry-over from other donors' samples. Sequenced input: blood. The sequence is built from TRBV19 and TRBJ1-1, with TRBD1 as a weak D call on 5 bases. The DNA is as follows: TGTGCCAGTAGTATAGGCTTCGGGGCAGATGAAGCTTTCTTT. Its coded protein is CASSIGFGADEAFF.